This T cell receptor beta chain was sequenced for a study of blood T cell repertoires in COVID-19. In the study overall: Samples came from the United States, Italy and Spain, spanning acute and convalescent COVID-19. PBMCs, B-cell-depleted T cells, or T cells provided the cDNA or gDNA that made up the material.

The count of this clone is one. Authors' analysis steps: Counts of nucleated cells, estimated from reference gene primer amplification, were obtained. Assay used: immunoSEQ multiplex PCR; TCRdb lists only in-frame clones, some missing. That table supplies the V and J calls and clone size; D and trimming were determined from the DNA. The sample includes about 170,000 clones, approximately 90% seen only once; the top ten take 2% to 2.5%. This receptor was obtained from a man in his fifties who had recovered from COVID-19. Sequencing was carried out using peripheral blood.

CDR3 nucleotide sequence: TGTGCCACCAGTGATTTATCGGGGATCCAGCCCCAGCATTTT. This gives the protein CATSDLSGIQPQHF. This rearrangement joins TRBV24-1 to TRBJ1-5; D is unclear. The germline gives CDR1 KGHDR, CDR2 SFDVKD. The CDR3 spans 14 residues. Trimming removed 1 base at V and 7 bases at J, with 10 bases between.